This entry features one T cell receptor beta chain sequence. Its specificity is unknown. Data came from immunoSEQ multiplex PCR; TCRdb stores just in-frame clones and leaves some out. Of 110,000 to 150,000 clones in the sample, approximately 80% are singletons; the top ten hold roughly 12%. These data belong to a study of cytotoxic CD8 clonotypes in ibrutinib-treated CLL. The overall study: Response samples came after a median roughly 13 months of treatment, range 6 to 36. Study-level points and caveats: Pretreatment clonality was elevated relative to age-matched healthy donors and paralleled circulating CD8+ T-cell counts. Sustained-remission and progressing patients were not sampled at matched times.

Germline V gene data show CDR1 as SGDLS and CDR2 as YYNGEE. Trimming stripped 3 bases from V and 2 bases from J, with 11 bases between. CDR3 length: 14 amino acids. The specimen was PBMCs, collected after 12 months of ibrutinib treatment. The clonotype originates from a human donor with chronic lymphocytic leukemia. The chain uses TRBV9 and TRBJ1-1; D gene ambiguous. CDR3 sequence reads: CASSETGGNTEAFF. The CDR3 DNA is TGTGCCAGCAGCGAGACCGGCGGAAACACTGAAGCTTTCTTT. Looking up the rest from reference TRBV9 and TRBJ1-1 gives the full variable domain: DSGVTQTPKHLITATGQRVTLRCSPRSGDLSVYWYQQSLDQGLQFLIQYYNGEERAKGNILERFSAQQFPDLHSELNLSSLELGDSALYFCASSETGGNTEAFFGQGTRLTVV.